A selection of T cell receptor beta chains follows, all from one sample in a study of T cell changes during pregnancy in multiple sclerosis. Only in-frame clones appear in the TCRdb table, and some are missing; sequencing was by immunoSEQ multiplex PCR. Among some 69,000 clones listed, just over 90% were seen once. Material: peripheral blood, obtained in the second trimester of pregnancy. The receptors originated from a female donor in good health, enrolled as a control in a pregnancy study. Each CDR3 is given with its conserved first and last residue. A D gene is named only where the DNA matches it firmly. Some rows mark clone size as missing; the rest say once, few, many or name a class of expanded clone.

j_call clone_size d_call v_call cdr3_length cdr3_aa cdr3_nt
TRBJ2-1 - - TRBV2 12 CASSPGTVKQFF TGTGCCAGCAGCCCCGGGACTGTCAAGCAGTTCTTC
TRBJ2-7 - - TRBV10-3 14 CAISEPSRGYEQYF TGTGCCATCAGTGAACCCAGTAGGGGCTACGAGCAGTACTTC
TRBJ2-6 - - TRBV30 13 CAWSSSGSRVLTF TGTGCCTGGAGTTCCTCAGGGTCCCGAGTCCTGACTTTC
TRBJ1-1 - - TRBV29-1 11 CSVVQNTEAFF TGCAGCGTCGTACAAAACACTGAAGCTTTCTTT
TRBJ1-1 - - TRBV7-2 14 CASSFDRENTEAFF TGTGCCAGCAGCTTCGATAGAGAGAACACTGAAGCTTTCTTT
TRBJ1-1 few TRBD1 TRBV29-1 13 CSVTRGTNTEAFF TGCAGCGTGACCAGGGGGACGAACACTGAAGCTTTCTTT
TRBJ1-4 - TRBD1 TRBV7-9 17 CASSLSGQGLTNEKLFF TGTGCCAGCAGCTTATCGGGACAGGGCTTAACTAATGAAAAACTGTTTTTT
TRBJ2-1 - TRBD1 TRBV6-1 15 CASSLDRGPYNEQFF TGTGCCAGCAGCCTAGACAGGGGCCCTTACAATGAGCAGTTCTTC
TRBJ1-1 - - TRBV7-3 15 CASSLIRGKNTEAFF TGTGCCAGCAGCTTAATTCGGGGAAAGAACACTGAAGCTTTCTTT
TRBJ2-6 - - TRBV18 18 CASSVTGRDSSGANVLTF TGTGCCAGCTCAGTGACAGGCAGAGATTCCTCTGGGGCCAACGTCCTGACTTTC
TRBJ1-3 - - TRBV6-5 14 CASRSGFSGNTIYF TGTGCCAGCAGATCGGGATTCTCTGGAAACACCATATATTTT
TRBJ1-1 - TRBD1 TRBV14 17 CASSQGGTGGQNTEAFF TGTGCCAGCAGTCAAGGAGGTACAGGGGGCCAAAACACTGAAGCTTTCTTT
TRBJ2-3 - TRBD1 TRBV5-5 13 CASSRTGVDTQYF TGTGCCAGCAGTAGAACAGGGGTGGATACGCAGTATTTT
TRBJ1-5 - TRBD1 TRBV6-5 14 CASSYSDRGRPQHF TGTGCCAGCAGTTATTCCGACAGGGGAAGACCCCAGCATTTT
TRBJ1-1 - TRBD1 TRBV5-1 14 CASSQGTGGTEAFF TGCGCCAGCAGCCAGGGGACAGGGGGCACTGAAGCTTTCTTT
TRBJ1-1 - TRBD1 TRBV5-6 18 CASSARTGAIRLDTEAFF TGTGCCAGCAGCGCGAGGACAGGGGCGATTAGGTTGGACACTGAAGCTTTCTTT
TRBJ1-3 - - TRBV7-2 14 CASSLGSSGNTIYF TGTGCCAGCAGCTTAGGGAGCTCTGGAAACACCATATATTTT
TRBJ2-7 - TRBD1 TRBV5-1 16 CASSSPGQGITYEQYF TGCGCCAGCAGCTCCCCAGGACAGGGGATTACCTACGAGCAGTACTTC
TRBJ2-5 - - TRBV29-1 10 CSVVIETQYF TGCAGCGTTGTAATAGAGACCCAGTACTTC
TRBJ2-7 - - TRBV7-8 15 CASSLADFLTYEQYF TGTGCCAGCAGCTTAGCCGATTTTCTAACCTACGAGCAGTACTTC
TRBJ2-1 - TRBD1 TRBV27 13 CASGRTGGGEQFF TGTGCCAGCGGAAGGACAGGGGGCGGTGAGCAGTTCTTC
TRBJ1-2 - - TRBV20-1 11 CSATEVRGYTF TGCAGTGCTACTGAGGTGCGCGGCTACACCTTC
TRBJ2-3 - TRBD1 TRBV29-1 13 CSVSGTGLDTQYF TGCAGCGTCTCCGGGACAGGGCTAGATACGCAGTATTTT
TRBJ2-5 few - TRBV5-6 11 CASSTQETQYF TGTGCCAGCAGCACACAAGAGACCCAGTACTTC
TRBJ2-7 few - TRBV5-8 13 CASSPRNRDEQYF TGTGCCAGCAGCCCCCGGAACAGGGACGAGCAGTACTTC
TRBJ1-4 - - TRBV27 17 CASQLLSLGSFNEKLFF TGTGCCAGTCAACTCCTGTCATTAGGGAGCTTTAATGAAAAACTGTTTTTT
TRBJ1-1 - - TRBV30 12 CAWTGRDTEAFF TGTGCCTGGACCGGGCGGGACACTGAAGCTTTCTTT
TRBJ2-1 - TRBD2 TRBV27 13 CAIAGTSWNEQFF TGTGCCATCGCCGGGACTAGCTGGAATGAGCAGTTCTTC
TRBJ2-7 few TRBD1 TRBV19 14 CASSTGTGGYEQYF TGTGCCAGTAGTACCGGGACAGGGGGGTACGAGCAGTACTTC
TRBJ1-2 - - TRBV5-4 13 CASSLVRDYGYTF TGTGCCAGCAGCTTGGTCCGCGACTATGGCTACACCTTC
TRBJ1-6 - TRBD1 TRBV9 14 CASSPRDRVEPLHF TGTGCCAGCAGCCCAAGGGACAGGGTTGAACCCCTCCACTTT
TRBJ2-7 - - TRBV14 16 CASSHLQDTRPYEQYF TGTGCCAGCAGCCACTTACAGGACACCCGCCCCTACGAGCAGTACTTC
TRBJ2-5 - - TRBV6-1 17 CASSGKDTLTGQETQYF TGTGCCAGCAGTGGGAAGGACACCCTTACGGGTCAAGAGACCCAGTACTTC
TRBJ2-1 - TRBD2 TRBV7-2 18 CASSFYLLAGRAYNEQFF TGTGCCAGCAGCTTTTACCTTCTAGCGGGAAGGGCCTACAATGAGCAGTTCTTC
TRBJ1-2 - TRBD1 TRBV29-1 12 CSVQGTGYGYTF TGCAGCGTTCAAGGGACAGGGTATGGCTACACCTTC
TRBJ2-2 - - TRBV19 14 CASSINKNTGELFF TGTGCCAGTAGTATAAACAAGAACACCGGGGAGCTGTTTTTT
TRBJ2-7 - TRBD1 TRBV9 11 CASSVPGQLNF TGTGCCAGCAGCGTGCCGGGACAGTTGAACTTC
TRBJ2-2 - TRBD2 TRBV7-2 15 CASSQILAGHGELFF TGTGCCAGCAGCCAAATACTAGCGGGGCACGGGGAGCTGTTTTTT
TRBJ1-4 - TRBD1 TRBV9 14 CASNEGQGGEKLFF TGTGCCAGCAACGAGGGACAGGGGGGTGAAAAACTGTTTTTT
TRBJ1-4 - - TRBV2 14 CASSPQTTNEKLFF TGTGCCAGCAGCCCTCAGACAACTAATGAAAAACTGTTTTTT
TRBJ1-2 - TRBD1 TRBV27 13 CASSWGQNYGYTF TGTGCCAGCAGCTGGGGACAGAACTATGGCTACACCTTC
TRBJ1-5 - - TRBV30 13 CAWSVQGYQPQHF TGTGCCTGGAGTGTCCAGGGGTATCAGCCCCAGCATTTT
TRBJ2-7 - TRBD1 TRBV7-9 15 CASLSGQGITYEQYF TGTGCCAGCCTCTCCGGACAGGGTATAACCTACGAGCAGTACTTC
TRBJ1-3 - - TRBV7-9 16 CASSRRGVISGNTIYF TGTGCCAGCAGCCGGAGAGGCGTGATCTCTGGAAACACCATATATTTT
TRBJ1-1 few - TRBV28 13 CASRGQTNTEAFF TGTGCCAGCAGGGGGCAGACGAACACTGAAGCTTTCTTT
TRBJ2-2 - TRBD1 TRBV29-1 17 CSVAGTGAQPNTGELFF TGCAGCGTAGCCGGGACAGGGGCCCAACCGAACACCGGGGAGCTGTTTTTT
TRBJ2-3 - TRBD2 TRBV28 13 CASGTSPPDTQYF TGTGCCAGCGGGACTAGCCCACCAGATACGCAGTATTTT
TRBJ1-1 - - TRBV11-2 15 CASNPRGNGDTEAFF TGTGCAAGCAACCCGAGGGGGAATGGAGACACTGAAGCTTTCTTT